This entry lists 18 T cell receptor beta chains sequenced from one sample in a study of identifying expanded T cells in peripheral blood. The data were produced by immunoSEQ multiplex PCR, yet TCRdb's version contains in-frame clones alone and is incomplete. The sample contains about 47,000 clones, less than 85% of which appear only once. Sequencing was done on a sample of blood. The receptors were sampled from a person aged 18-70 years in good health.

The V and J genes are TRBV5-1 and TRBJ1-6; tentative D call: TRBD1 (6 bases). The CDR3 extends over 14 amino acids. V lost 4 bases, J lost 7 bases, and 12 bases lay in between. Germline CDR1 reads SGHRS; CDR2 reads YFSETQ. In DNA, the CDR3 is TGCGCCAGCAGCGGGGACACTTGGAATTCACCCCTCCACTTT. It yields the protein CASSGDTWNSPLHF. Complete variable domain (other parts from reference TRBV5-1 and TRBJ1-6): KAGVTQTPRYLIKTRGQQVTLSCSPISGHRSVSWYQQTPGQGLQFLFEYFSETQRNKGNFPGRFSGRQFSNSRSEMNVSTLELGDSALYLCASSGDTWNSPLHFGNGTRLTVT.

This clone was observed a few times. The CDR3 reads CASSKERTEQNNQPQHF. The DNA of the CDR3 is TGTGCCAGCAGCAAAGAGAGGACGGAGCAGAACAATCAGCCCCAGCATTTT. The V gene is TRBV21-1, the J gene TRBJ1-5. TRBV21-1 is listed as a pseudogene. This CDR3 is 17 amino acids long.

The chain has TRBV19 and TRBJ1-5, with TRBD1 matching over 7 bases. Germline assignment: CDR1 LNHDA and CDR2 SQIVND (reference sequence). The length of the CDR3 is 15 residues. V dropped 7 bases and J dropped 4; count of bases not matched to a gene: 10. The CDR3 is CASNLRQGTNQPQHF. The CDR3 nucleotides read TGTGCCAGTAATCTCAGACAGGGAACAAATCAGCCCCAGCATTTT.

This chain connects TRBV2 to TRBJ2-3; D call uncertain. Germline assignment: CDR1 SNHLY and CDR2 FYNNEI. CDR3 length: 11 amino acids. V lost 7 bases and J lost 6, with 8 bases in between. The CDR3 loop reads CASTLRDTQYF. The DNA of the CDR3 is TGTGCCAGCACTCTCAGGGATACGCAGTATTTT.

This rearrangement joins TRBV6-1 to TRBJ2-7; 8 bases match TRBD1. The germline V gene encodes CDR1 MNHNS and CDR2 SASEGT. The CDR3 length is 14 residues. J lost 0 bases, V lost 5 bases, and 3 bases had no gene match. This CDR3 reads CASSRTGSSYEQYV. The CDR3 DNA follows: TGTGCCAGCAGTCGGACAGGGTCCTCCTACGAGCAGTACGTC.

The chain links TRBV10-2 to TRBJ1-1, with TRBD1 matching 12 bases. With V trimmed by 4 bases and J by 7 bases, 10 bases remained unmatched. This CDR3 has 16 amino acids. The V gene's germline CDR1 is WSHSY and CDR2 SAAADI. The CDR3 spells CASSARGTGGQNEAFF. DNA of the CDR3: TGCGCCAGCAGTGCACGAGGGACAGGGGGCCAAAATGAAGCTTTCTTT.

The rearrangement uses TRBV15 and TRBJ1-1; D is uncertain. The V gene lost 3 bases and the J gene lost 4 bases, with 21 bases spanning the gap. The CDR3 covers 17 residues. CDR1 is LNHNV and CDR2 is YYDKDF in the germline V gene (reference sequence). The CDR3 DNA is TGTGCCACCAGCAGGGGAGGGCTTGGTACGGGATTCACTGAAGCTTTCTTT. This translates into CATSRGGLGTGFTEAFF.

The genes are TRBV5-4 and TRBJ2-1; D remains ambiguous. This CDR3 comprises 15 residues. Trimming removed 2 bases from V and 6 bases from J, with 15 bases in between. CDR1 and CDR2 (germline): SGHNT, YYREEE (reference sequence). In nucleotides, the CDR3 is TGTGCCAGCAGCTTAGGATCCACCTTCGGCAATGAGCAGTTCTTC. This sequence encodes CASSLGSTFGNEQFF.

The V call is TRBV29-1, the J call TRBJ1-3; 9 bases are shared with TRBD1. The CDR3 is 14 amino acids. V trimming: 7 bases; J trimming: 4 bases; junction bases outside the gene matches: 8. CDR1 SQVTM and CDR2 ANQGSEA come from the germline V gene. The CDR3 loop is CSAGGQGSGNTIYF. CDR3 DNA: TGCAGCGCCGGGGGACAGGGCTCCGGAAACACCATATATTTT.

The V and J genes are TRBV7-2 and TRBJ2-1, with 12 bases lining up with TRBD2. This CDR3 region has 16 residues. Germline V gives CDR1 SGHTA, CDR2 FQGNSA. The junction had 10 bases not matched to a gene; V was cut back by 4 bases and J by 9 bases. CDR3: CASSSPRTSGMAEQFF. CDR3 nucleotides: TGTGCCAGCAGCTCCCCCCGGACTAGCGGGATGGCTGAGCAGTTCTTC.

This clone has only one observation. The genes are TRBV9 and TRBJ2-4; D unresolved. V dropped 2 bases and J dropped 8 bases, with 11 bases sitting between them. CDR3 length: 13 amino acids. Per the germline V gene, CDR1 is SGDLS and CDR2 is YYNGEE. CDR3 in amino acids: CASSVATQDIQYF. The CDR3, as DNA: TGTGCCAGCAGCGTCGCTACTCAGGACATTCAGTACTTC.

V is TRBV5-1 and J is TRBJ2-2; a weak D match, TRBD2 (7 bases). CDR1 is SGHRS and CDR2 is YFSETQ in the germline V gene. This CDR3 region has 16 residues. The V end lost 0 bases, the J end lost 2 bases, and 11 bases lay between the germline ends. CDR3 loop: CASSLVGGLNTGELFF. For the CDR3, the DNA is TGCGCCAGCAGCTTGGTCGGGGGGCTTAACACCGGGGAGCTGTTTTTT.

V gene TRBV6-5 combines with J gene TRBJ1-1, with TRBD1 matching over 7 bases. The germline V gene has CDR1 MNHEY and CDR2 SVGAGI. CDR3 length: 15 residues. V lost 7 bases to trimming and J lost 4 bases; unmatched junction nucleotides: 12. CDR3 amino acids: CASKLGGGRGTEAFF. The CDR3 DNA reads TGTGCCAGCAAGTTGGGAGGGGGCCGGGGCACTGAAGCTTTCTTT.

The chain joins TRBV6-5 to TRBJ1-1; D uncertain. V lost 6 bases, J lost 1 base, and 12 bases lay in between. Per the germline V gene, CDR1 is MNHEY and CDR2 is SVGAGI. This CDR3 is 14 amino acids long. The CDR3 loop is CASRAGFGNTEAFF. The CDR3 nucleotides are TGTGCCAGCAGGGCCGGGTTCGGGAACACTGAAGCTTTCTTT.

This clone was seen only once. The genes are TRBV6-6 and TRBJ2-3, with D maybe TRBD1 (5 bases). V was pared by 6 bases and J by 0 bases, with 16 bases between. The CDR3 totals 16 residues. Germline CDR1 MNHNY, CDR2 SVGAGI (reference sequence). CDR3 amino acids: CASRNTDSPSTDTQYF. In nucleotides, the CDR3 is TGTGCCAGCAGAAACACAGACAGCCCTAGCACAGATACGCAGTATTTT.

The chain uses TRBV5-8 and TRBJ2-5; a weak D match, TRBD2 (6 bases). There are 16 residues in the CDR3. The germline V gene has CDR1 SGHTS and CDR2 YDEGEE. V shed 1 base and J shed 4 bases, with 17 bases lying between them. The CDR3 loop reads CASSLRFWAGRETQYF. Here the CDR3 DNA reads TGTGCCAGCAGCTTGAGGTTTTGGGCGGGGCGAGAGACCCAGTACTTC.

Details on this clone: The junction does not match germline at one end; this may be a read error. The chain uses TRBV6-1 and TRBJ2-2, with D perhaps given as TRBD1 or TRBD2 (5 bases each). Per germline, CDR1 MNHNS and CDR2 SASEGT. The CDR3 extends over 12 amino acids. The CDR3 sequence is CASGTGAGKLFF. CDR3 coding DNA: TGTGCCAGCGGAACCGGGGCCGGGAAGCTGTTTTTT.

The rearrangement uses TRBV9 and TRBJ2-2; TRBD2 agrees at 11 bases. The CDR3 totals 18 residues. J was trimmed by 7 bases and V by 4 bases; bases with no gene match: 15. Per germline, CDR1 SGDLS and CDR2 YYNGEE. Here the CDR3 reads CASSLGGGSGRAHGELFF. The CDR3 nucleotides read TGTGCCAGCAGCCTCGGAGGGGGTAGCGGGAGGGCCCACGGGGAGCTGTTTTTT. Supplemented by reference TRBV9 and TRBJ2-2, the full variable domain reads DSGVTQTPKHLITATGQRVTLRCSPRSGDLSVYWYQQSLDQGLQFLIQYYNGEERAKGNILERFSAQQFPDLHSELNLSSLELGDSALYFCASSLGGGSGRAHGELFFGEGSRLTVL.